The rows below give T cell receptor beta chains drawn from one sample of a study of cytomegalovirus exposure and HLA in healthy donors. The repertoire was sequenced with immunoSEQ multiplex PCR; TCRdb's copy has only in-frame clones and lacks some. The sample includes tens of thousands of clones, 84% of them seen just once. The specimen was PBMCs. The source is a woman between 18 and 29 years old in good health and CMV-seropositive. Both conserved end residues are part of each CDR3. Each record gives: V gene, J gene, clone size, D gene, CDR3 protein, CDR3 DNA. The D gene is left open where the match is weak. Clone size appears in some rows only: once, few, many, or a class for an expanded clone.

V gene: TRBV7-7; J gene: TRBJ2-3; clone size: -; D gene: TRBD2; CDR3 protein: CASSRRAERGFGTDTQYF; CDR3 DNA: TGTGCCAGCAGCCGACGTGCTGAGCGGGGGTTCGGCACAGATACGCAGTATTTT
V gene: TRBV5-6; J gene: TRBJ2-5; clone size: -; D gene: -; CDR3 protein: CASSLVSGEETQYF; CDR3 DNA: TGTGCCAGCAGCTTGGTTTCGGGTGAAGAGACCCAGTACTTC
V gene: TRBV19; J gene: TRBJ1-5; clone size: -; D gene: -; CDR3 protein: CASSTRRGENQPQHF; CDR3 DNA: TGTGCCAGTAGTACCCGGCGGGGTGAGAATCAGCCCCAGCATTTT
V gene: TRBV10-2; J gene: TRBJ2-1; clone size: -; D gene: TRBD2; CDR3 protein: CASMGQRGGTNEQFF; CDR3 DNA: TGCGCCAGCATGGGCCAGCGGGGGGGTACGAATGAGCAGTTCTTC
V gene: TRBV13; J gene: TRBJ2-5; clone size: -; D gene: TRBD2; CDR3 protein: CASSGPGLAGGETQYF; CDR3 DNA: TGTGCCAGCAGCGGACCGGGACTAGCGGGGGGGGAGACCCAGTACTTC
V gene: TRBV5-6; J gene: TRBJ1-2; clone size: -; D gene: -; CDR3 protein: CASSLGRTNYGYTF; CDR3 DNA: TGTGCCAGCAGCTTGGGCAGAACTAACTATGGCTACACCTTC
V gene: TRBV11-2; J gene: TRBJ2-1; clone size: -; D gene: -; CDR3 protein: CASSLTGNEQFF; CDR3 DNA: TGTGCCAGCAGCCTTACAGGGAATGAGCAGTTCTTC
V gene: TRBV5-1; J gene: TRBJ1-2; clone size: -; D gene: -; CDR3 protein: CASSSNTGTGYGYTF; CDR3 DNA: TGCGCCAGCAGCTCAAACACAGGGACGGGGTATGGCTACACCTTC
V gene: TRBV10-3; J gene: TRBJ2-7; clone size: few; D gene: -; CDR3 protein: CAISESEARGEQYF; CDR3 DNA: TGTGCCATCAGTGAGTCCGAGGCCCGCGGGGAGCAGTACTTC
V gene: TRBV28; J gene: TRBJ1-1; clone size: -; D gene: TRBD1; CDR3 protein: CASSLGQYTEAFF; CDR3 DNA: TGTGCCAGCAGTTTGGGACAGTACACTGAAGCTTTCTTT